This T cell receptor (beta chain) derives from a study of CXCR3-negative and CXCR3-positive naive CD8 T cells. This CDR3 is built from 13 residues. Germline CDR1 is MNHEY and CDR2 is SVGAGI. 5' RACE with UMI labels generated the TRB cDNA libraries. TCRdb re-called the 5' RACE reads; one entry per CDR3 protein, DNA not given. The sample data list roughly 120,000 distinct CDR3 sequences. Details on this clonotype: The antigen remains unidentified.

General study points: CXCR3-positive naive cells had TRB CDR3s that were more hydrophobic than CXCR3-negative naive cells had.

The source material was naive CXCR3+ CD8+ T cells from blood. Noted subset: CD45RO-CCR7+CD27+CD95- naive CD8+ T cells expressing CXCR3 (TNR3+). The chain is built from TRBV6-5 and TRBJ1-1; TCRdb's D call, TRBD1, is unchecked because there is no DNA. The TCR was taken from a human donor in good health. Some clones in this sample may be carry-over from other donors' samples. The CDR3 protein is CASSTGTDTEAFF.